The rows below give T cell receptor beta chains drawn from one sample of a study of T-cell memory formation after mild COVID-19. TCRdb used MiXCR to reprocess the 5' RACE reads, holding one entry per CDR3 protein. The table shows approximately 490,000 distinct CDR3 sequences, with roughly 21% occurring only once. The specimen was PBMCs or a T cell subset sorted from them (not recorded which). All receptors derive from an adult woman who had mild COVID-19 (a few samples of this study predate the infection). Cell type and time point are not known. Both conserved end residues are part of each CDR3. Each record gives: D gene, J gene, V gene, clone size, CDR3 protein, CDR3 DNA. The D gene is left open where the match is weak. Clone size is stated in some rows and not others, as once, few, many or a class when expanded.

d_gene: NA; j_gene: TRBJ2-3; v_gene: TRBV7-9; abundance: few; CDR3aa: CASNPGRTDTQYF; CDR3nt: TGTGCCAGCAACCCTGGGCGCACAGATACGCAGTATTTT
d_gene: NA; j_gene: TRBJ1-1; v_gene: TRBV3-1; abundance: NA; CDR3aa: CASSQGPSGGMNTEAFF; CDR3nt: TGTGCCAGCAGCCAAGGGCCCTCGGGGGGAATGAACACTGAAGCTTTCTTT
d_gene: NA; j_gene: TRBJ1-2; v_gene: TRBV20-1; abundance: few; CDR3aa: CSARGPGEGYTF; CDR3nt: TGCAGTGCTAGAGGCCCAGGGGAAGGCTACACCTTC
d_gene: NA; j_gene: TRBJ2-1; v_gene: TRBV5-1; abundance: NA; CDR3aa: CASKPRGENSYNEQFF; CDR3nt: TGCGCCAGCAAACCGAGGGGGGAAAACTCCTACAATGAGCAGTTCTTC
d_gene: NA; j_gene: TRBJ1-2; v_gene: TRBV7-2; abundance: NA; CDR3aa: CASSPLGGSYYGYTF; CDR3nt: TGTGCCAGCAGCCCTTTGGGGGGCTCATACTATGGCTACACCTTC
d_gene: TRBD1; j_gene: TRBJ2-1; v_gene: TRBV6-5; abundance: NA; CDR3aa: CASRGDRGPNEQFF; CDR3nt: TGTGCCAGCAGGGGGGACAGGGGGCCCAATGAGCAGTTCTTC
d_gene: NA; j_gene: TRBJ2-2; v_gene: TRBV15; abundance: NA; CDR3aa: CATSILSGELFF; CDR3nt: TGTGCCACCAGCATCCTCTCCGGGGAGCTGTTTTTT
d_gene: TRBD2; j_gene: TRBJ2-1; v_gene: TRBV19; abundance: many; CDR3aa: CASSRGLVDEQFF; CDR3nt: TGTGCCAGTAGTAGGGGACTAGTCGATGAGCAGTTCTTC
d_gene: NA; j_gene: TRBJ2-1; v_gene: TRBV3-1; abundance: many; CDR3aa: CASSQDFQGKENEQFF; CDR3nt: TGTGCCAGCAGCCAAGATTTTCAGGGAAAGGAGAATGAGCAGTTCTTC
d_gene: NA; j_gene: TRBJ1-1; v_gene: TRBV29-1; abundance: NA; CDR3aa: CSASRHTLNTEAFF; CDR3nt: TGCAGCGCGTCACGACACACCTTGAACACTGAAGCTTTCTTT
d_gene: TRBD2; j_gene: TRBJ2-4; v_gene: TRBV23-1; abundance: few; CDR3aa: CAGGLAGLIKNIQYF; CDR3nt: TGCGCCGGGGGACTAGCGGGGCTAATCAAAAACATTCAGTACTTC
d_gene: TRBD2; j_gene: TRBJ2-5; v_gene: TRBV15; abundance: few; CDR3aa: CATSRDGILREGRLKTQYF; CDR3nt: TGTGCCACCAGCAGAGATGGGATTTTAAGGGAGGGCCGTTTAAAGACCCAGTACTTC
d_gene: NA; j_gene: TRBJ2-1; v_gene: TRBV5-1; abundance: NA; CDR3aa: CASSGDLGAYNEQFF; CDR3nt: TGCGCCAGCAGCGGGGACCTGGGGGCCTACAATGAGCAGTTCTTC
d_gene: TRBD1; j_gene: TRBJ2-7; v_gene: TRBV12-3/TRBV12-4; abundance: few; CDR3aa: CASSFRDRGNFEQYF; CDR3nt: TGTGCCAGCAGTTTCCGGGACAGGGGAAATTTCGAGCAGTACTTC
d_gene: NA; j_gene: TRBJ1-2; v_gene: TRBV5-1; abundance: few; CDR3aa: CASSKIGQNTNYGYTF; CDR3nt: TGCGCCAGCAGCAAAATCGGACAGAATACTAACTATGGCTACACCTTC
d_gene: NA; j_gene: TRBJ1-2; v_gene: TRBV7-2; abundance: NA; CDR3aa: CASSLGGTGGRVNNYGYTF; CDR3nt: TGTGCCAGCAGCTTAGGGGGGACGGGCGGGCGCGTCAATAACTATGGCTACACCTTC
d_gene: NA; j_gene: TRBJ1-5; v_gene: TRBV15; abundance: NA; CDR3aa: CATSRDRDGSVNQPQHF; CDR3nt: TGTGCCACCAGCAGAGATCGGGACGGATCAGTGAATCAGCCCCAGCATTTT
d_gene: NA; j_gene: TRBJ2-3; v_gene: TRBV4-3; abundance: few; CDR3aa: CASSQDRTILTDTQYF; CDR3nt: TGCGCCAGCAGCCAAGATCGGACTATACTCACAGATACGCAGTATTTT
d_gene: NA; j_gene: TRBJ2-5; v_gene: TRBV12-5; abundance: NA; CDR3aa: CASGTTGTQYF; CDR3nt: TGTGCTAGTGGTACCACGGGGACCCAGTACTTC
d_gene: NA; j_gene: TRBJ2-1; v_gene: TRBV28; abundance: NA; CDR3aa: CASSGSGTSSYNEQFF; CDR3nt: TGTGCCAGCAGTGGCTCCGGGACGAGCTCCTACAATGAGCAGTTCTTC
d_gene: NA; j_gene: TRBJ1-5; v_gene: TRBV25-1; abundance: few; CDR3aa: CASSEYGQPQHF; CDR3nt: TGTGCCAGCAGTGAATATGGTCAGCCCCAGCATTTT
d_gene: NA; j_gene: TRBJ1-5; v_gene: TRBV20-1; abundance: many; CDR3aa: CSARRQGFNQPQHF; CDR3nt: TGCAGTGCTAGGAGGCAGGGTTTCAATCAGCCCCAGCATTTT
d_gene: TRBD2; j_gene: TRBJ2-7; v_gene: TRBV29-1; abundance: NA; CDR3aa: CSVEDQVAGSSYEQYF; CDR3nt: TGCAGCGTTGAAGATCAGGTAGCGGGAAGCTCCTACGAGCAGTACTTC
d_gene: TRBD2; j_gene: TRBJ2-2; v_gene: TRBV4-2; abundance: few; CDR3aa: CASSPSGGNRPGELFF; CDR3nt: TGTGCCAGCAGCCCAAGCGGGGGGAACAGACCCGGGGAGCTGTTTTTT
d_gene: NA; j_gene: TRBJ1-3; v_gene: TRBV6-1; abundance: NA; CDR3aa: CASRATRGLGNTIYF; CDR3nt: TGTGCCAGCAGAGCCACCAGGGGTTTGGGAAACACCATATATTTT
d_gene: TRBD2; j_gene: TRBJ2-3; v_gene: TRBV24-1; abundance: few; CDR3aa: CATSDGRATDTQYF; CDR3nt: TGTGCCACCAGTGACGGGAGGGCGACAGATACGCAGTATTTT
d_gene: TRBD2; j_gene: TRBJ2-3; v_gene: TRBV5-1; abundance: many; CDR3aa: CASRMAGGFADTQYF; CDR3nt: TGCGCCAGCAGGATGGCGGGAGGATTCGCAGATACGCAGTATTTT
d_gene: NA; j_gene: TRBJ2-3; v_gene: TRBV4-2; abundance: NA; CDR3aa: CASSPRGDGGTTDTQYF; CDR3nt: TGTGCCAGCAGCCCCAGGGGGGACGGGGGGACCACAGATACGCAGTATTTT